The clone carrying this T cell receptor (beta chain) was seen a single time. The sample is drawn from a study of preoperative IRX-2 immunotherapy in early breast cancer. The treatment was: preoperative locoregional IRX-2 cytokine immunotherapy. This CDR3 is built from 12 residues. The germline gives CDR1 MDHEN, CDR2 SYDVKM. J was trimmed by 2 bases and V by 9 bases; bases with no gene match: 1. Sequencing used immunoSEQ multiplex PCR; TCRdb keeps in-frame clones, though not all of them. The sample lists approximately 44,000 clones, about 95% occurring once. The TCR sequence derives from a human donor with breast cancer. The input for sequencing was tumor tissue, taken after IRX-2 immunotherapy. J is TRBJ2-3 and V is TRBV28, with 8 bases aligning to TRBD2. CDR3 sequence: CASSGVTDTQYF. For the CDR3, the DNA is TGTGCCAGTAGCGGGGTCACAGATACGCAGTATTTT. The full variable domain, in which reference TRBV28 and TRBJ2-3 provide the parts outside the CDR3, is DVKVTQSSRYLVKRTGEKVFLECVQDMDHENMFWYRQDPGLGLRLIYFSYDVKMKEKGDIPEGYSVSREKKERFSLILESASTNQTSMYLCASSGVTDTQYFGPGTRLTVL.